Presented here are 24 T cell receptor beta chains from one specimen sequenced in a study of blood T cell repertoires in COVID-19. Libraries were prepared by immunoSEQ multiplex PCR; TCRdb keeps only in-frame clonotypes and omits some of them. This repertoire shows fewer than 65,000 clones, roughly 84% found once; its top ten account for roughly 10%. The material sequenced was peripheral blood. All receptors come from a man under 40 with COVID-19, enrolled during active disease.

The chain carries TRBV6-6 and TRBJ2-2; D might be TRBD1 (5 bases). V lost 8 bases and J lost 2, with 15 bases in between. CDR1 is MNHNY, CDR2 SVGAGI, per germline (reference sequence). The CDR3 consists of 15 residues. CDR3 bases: TGTGCCAGCGGATCGACAGCCCGAAACACCGGGGAGCTGTTTTTT. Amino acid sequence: CASGSTARNTGELFF.

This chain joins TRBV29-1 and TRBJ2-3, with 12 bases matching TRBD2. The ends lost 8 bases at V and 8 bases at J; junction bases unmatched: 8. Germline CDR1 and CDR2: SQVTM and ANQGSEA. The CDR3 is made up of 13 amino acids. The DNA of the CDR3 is TGCAGCTTACTAGCGGGAGGTTTCGGTACGCAGTATTTT. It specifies CSLLAGGFGTQYF.

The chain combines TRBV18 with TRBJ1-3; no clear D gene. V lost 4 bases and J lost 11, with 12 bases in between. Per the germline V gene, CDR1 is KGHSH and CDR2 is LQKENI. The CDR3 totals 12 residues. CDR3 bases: TGTGCCAGCTCACATGGACTTAAGGCCATATATTTT. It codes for CASSHGLKAIYF.

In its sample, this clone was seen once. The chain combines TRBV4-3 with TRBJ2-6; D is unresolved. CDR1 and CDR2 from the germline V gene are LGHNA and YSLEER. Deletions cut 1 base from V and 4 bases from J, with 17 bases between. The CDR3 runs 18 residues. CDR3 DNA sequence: TGCGCCAGCAGCCAAGGCGGCAGTTTAATCTCCGGGGCCAACGTCCTGACTTTC. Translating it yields CASSQGGSLISGANVLTF.

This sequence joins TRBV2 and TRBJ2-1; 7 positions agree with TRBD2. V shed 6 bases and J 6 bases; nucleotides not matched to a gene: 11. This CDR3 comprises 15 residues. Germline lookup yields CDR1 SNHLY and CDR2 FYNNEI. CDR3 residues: CASRRSRDYPNEQFF. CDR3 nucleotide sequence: TGTGCCAGCAGACGAAGCCGGGACTACCCCAATGAGCAGTTCTTC.

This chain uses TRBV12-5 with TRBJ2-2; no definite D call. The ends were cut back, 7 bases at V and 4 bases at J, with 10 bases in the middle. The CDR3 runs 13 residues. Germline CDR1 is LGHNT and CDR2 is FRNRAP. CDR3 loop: CASVKSRTGELFF. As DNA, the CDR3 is TGTGCTAGTGTGAAGAGTCGCACCGGGGAGCTGTTTTTT.

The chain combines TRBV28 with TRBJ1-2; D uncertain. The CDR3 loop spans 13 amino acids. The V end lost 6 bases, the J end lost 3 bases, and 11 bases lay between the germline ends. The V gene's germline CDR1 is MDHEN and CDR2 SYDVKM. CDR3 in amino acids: CASSGKPYYGYTF. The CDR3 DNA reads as TGTGCCAGCAGCGGTAAGCCATACTATGGCTACACCTTC.

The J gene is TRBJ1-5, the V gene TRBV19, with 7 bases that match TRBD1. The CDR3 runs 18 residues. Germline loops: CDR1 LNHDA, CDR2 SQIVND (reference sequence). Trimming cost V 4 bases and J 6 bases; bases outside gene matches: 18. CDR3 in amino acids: CASSRKTATGPFSQPQHF. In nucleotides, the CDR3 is TGTGCCAGTAGTAGGAAAACGGCGACAGGGCCATTCAGTCAGCCCCAGCATTTT.

CDR3 bases: TGCGCCAGCAGCCCCTCTACCGGGACTGTCTCCTACGAGCAGTACTTC. Translated, it gives CASSPSTGTVSYEQYF. The chain has TRBV5-1 and TRBJ2-7; D perhaps matches TRBD2 (6 bases). The length of the CDR3 is 16 residues. Per germline, CDR1 SGHRS and CDR2 YFSETQ. Trimming shortened V by 4 bases and J by 0 bases, and 17 bases separated the two germline ends.

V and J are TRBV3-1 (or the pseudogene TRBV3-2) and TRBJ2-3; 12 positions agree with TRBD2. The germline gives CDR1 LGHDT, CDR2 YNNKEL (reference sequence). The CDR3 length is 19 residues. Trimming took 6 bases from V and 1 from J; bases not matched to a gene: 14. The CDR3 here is CASSRVASGRAKGTDTQYF. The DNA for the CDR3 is TGTGCCAGCAGTCGGGTTGCTAGCGGGAGGGCCAAAGGCACAGATACGCAGTATTTT.

CDR3 bases: TGTGCCAGCAGTTCCGGGACAGGGTATTCCGAGCAGTACTTC. Its protein is CASSSGTGYSEQYF. The V call is TRBV27, the J call TRBJ2-7; 9 bases agree with TRBD1. The CDR3 is 14 residues long. With V trimmed by 4 bases and J by 6 bases, 7 bases remained unmatched. Germline V lookup: CDR1 MNHEY, CDR2 SMNVEV (reference sequence).

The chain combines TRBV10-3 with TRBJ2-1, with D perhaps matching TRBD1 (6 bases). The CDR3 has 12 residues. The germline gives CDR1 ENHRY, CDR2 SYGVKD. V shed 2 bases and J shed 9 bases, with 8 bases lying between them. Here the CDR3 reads CAISEKGGEQFF. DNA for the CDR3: TGTGCCATCAGTGAGAAAGGGGGTGAGCAGTTCTTC.

The CDR3 loop reads CASSLTYEQYF. The CDR3 bases are TGTGCCAGCAGCCTGACTTACGAGCAGTACTTC. This chain joins TRBV7-9 and TRBJ2-7, with no clear D. V was pared by 5 bases and J by 4 bases, with 6 bases between. The CDR3 sequence is 11 residues long. Germline lookup yields CDR1 SEHNR and CDR2 FQNEAQ (reference sequence).

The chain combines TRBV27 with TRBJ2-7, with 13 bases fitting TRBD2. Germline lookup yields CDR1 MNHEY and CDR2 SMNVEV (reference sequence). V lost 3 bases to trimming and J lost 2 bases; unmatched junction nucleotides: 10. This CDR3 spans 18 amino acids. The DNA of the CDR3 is TGTGCCAGCAGTTTGAGCGGGACTAGCGGGAATTTGGCCTACGAGCAGTACTTC. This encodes CASSLSGTSGNLAYEQYF.

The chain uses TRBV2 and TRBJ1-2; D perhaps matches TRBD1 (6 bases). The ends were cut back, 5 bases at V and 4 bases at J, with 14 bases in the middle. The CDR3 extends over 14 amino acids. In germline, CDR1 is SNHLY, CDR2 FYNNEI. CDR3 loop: CASSYQGQLYGYTF. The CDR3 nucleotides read TGTGCCAGCAGTTATCAGGGGCAACTCTATGGCTACACCTTC.

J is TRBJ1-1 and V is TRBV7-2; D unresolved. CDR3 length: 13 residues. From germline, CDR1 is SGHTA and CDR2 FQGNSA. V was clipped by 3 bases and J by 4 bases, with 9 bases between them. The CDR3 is CASSFKRGTEAFF. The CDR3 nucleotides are TGTGCCAGCAGCTTTAAGCGGGGCACTGAAGCTTTCTTT.

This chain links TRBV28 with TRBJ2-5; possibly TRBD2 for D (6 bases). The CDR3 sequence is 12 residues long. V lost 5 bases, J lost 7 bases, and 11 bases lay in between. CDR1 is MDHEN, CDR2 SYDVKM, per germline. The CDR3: CASSPAGGTQYF. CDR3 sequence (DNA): TGTGCCAGCAGTCCGGCCGGGGGGACCCAGTACTTC.

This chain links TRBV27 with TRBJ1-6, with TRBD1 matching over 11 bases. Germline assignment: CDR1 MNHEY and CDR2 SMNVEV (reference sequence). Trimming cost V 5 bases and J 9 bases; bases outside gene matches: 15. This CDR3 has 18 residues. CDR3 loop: CASSARTGGIPVGSPLHF. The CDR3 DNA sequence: TGTGCCAGCAGTGCGCGGACAGGGGGCATCCCAGTCGGTTCACCCCTCCACTTT.

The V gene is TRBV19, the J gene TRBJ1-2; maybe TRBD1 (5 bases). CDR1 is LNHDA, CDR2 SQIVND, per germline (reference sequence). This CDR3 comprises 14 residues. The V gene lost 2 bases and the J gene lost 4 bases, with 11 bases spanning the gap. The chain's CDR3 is CASSITGDLYGYTF. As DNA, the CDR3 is TGTGCCAGTAGTATAACGGGGGATCTCTATGGCTACACCTTC. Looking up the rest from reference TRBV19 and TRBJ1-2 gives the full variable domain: DGGITQSPKYLFRKEGQNVTLSCEQNLNHDAMYWYRQDPGQGLRLIYYSQIVNDFQKGDIAEGYSVSREKKESFPLTVTSAQKNPTAFYLCASSITGDLYGYTFGSGTRLTVV.

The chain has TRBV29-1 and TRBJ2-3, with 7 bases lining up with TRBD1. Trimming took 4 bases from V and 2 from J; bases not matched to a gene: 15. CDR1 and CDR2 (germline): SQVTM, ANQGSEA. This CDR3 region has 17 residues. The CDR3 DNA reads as TGCAGCGTTGTCGGGGACAGCCGCCACTTAATCACAGATACGCAGTATTTT. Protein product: CSVVGDSRHLITDTQYF.

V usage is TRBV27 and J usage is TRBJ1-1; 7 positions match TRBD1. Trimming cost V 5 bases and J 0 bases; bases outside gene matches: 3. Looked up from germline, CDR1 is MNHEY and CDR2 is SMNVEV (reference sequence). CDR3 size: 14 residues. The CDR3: CASSRDSMNTEAFF. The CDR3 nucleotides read TGTGCCAGCAGTAGGGACAGCATGAACACTGAAGCTTTCTTT.

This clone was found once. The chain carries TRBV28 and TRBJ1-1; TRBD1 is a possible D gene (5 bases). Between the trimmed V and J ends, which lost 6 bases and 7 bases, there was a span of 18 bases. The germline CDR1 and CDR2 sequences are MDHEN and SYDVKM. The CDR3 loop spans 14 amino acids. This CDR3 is CASRVVGGGHEAFF. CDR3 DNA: TGTGCCAGCAGGGTTGTGGGTGGTGGACATGAAGCTTTCTTT.

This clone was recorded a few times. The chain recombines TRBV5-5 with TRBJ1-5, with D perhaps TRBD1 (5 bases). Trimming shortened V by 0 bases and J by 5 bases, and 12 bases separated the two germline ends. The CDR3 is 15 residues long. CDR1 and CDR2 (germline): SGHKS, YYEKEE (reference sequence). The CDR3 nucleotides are TGTGCCAGCAGCTTGGTGGGGGGATGGGATCAGCCCCAGCATTTT. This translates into CASSLVGGWDQPQHF.

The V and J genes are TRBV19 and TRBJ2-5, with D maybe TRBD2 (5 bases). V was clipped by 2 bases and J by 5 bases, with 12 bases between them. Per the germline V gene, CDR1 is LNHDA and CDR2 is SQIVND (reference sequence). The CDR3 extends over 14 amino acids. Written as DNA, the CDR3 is TGTGCCAGTAGTATAATGGAAGGGAGTGAGACCCAGTACTTC. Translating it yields CASSIMEGSETQYF.